These 23 T cell receptor beta chains originate from one sample sequenced in a study of control samples from healthy donors and cancer patients. Data came from immunoSEQ multiplex PCR; TCRdb stores just in-frame clones and leaves some out. Of 150,000 or so clones listed, around nine tenths are singletons. The specimen sequenced was blood. These receptors came from a woman in her 30s in good health.

J is TRBJ2-5 and V is TRBV5-8, with 7 bases matching TRBD2. Germline values: CDR1 SGHTS, CDR2 YDEGEE. The ends lost 7 bases at V and 13 bases at J; junction bases unmatched: 13. The CDR3 consists of 12 residues. CDR3: CASHPRPGLPYF. Written as DNA, the CDR3 is TGTGCCAGCCACCCCCGACCGGGACTACCGTACTTC.

The chain uses TRBV16 and TRBJ2-1, with D maybe TRBD2 (5 bases). This CDR3 has 15 residues. Trimming pared 5 bases from V and 3 bases from J, leaving 14 bases between. Germline values: CDR1 KGHSY, CDR2 FQNENV. The CDR3 bases are TGTGCCAGCAGCGGGAGAGGGAGACTCTACAATGAGCAGTTCTTC. This gives the protein CASSGRGRLYNEQFF.

This sequence joins TRBV28 and TRBJ1-1; 10 bases match TRBD1. Germline V gene sequence: CDR1 MDHEN, CDR2 SYDVKM. The CDR3 runs to 13 residues. Unmatched junction bases numbered 7, after V lost 10 bases and J lost 5 bases. The CDR3 region is CAIDRDRGTEAFF. The CDR3 DNA sequence: TGTGCCATTGACCGGGACAGGGGAACTGAAGCTTTCTTT.

The rearrangement joins TRBV14 to TRBJ1-2; 9 bases align to TRBD1. Germline CDR1 is SGHDN and CDR2 is FVKESK. This CDR3 has 14 residues. J was trimmed by 4 bases and V by 4 bases; bases with no gene match: 4. DNA for the CDR3: TGTGCCAGCAGCCTCACAGGGGGCGTCTATGGCTACACCTTC. Translation: CASSLTGGVYGYTF. Looking up the rest from reference TRBV14 and TRBJ1-2 gives the full variable domain: EAGVTQFPSHSVIEKGQTVTLRCDPISGHDNLYWYRRVMGKEIKFLLHFVKESKQDESGMPNNRFLAERTGGTYSTLKVQPAELEDSGVYFCASSLTGGVYGYTFGSGTRLTVV.

J is TRBJ1-1 and V is TRBV28; perhaps TRBD1 as D (6 bases). The CDR3 sequence is 13 residues long. The V end lost 5 bases, the J end lost 8 bases, and 15 bases lay between the germline ends. Germline-derived CDR1 and CDR2 are MDHEN and SYDVKM. CDR3 in DNA: TGTGCCAGCAGTAGGCCCTCCGGGACAGAAGCTTTCTTT. This gives the protein CASSRPSGTEAFF. Based on the CDR3 plus reference TRBV28 and TRBJ1-1, the full variable domain is DVKVTQSSRYLVKRTGEKVFLECVQDMDHENMFWYRQDPGLGLRLIYFSYDVKMKEKGDIPEGYSVSREKKERFSLILESASTNQTSMYLCASSRPSGTEAFFGQGTRLTVV.

The chain combines TRBV2 with TRBJ1-2, with D possibly TRBD1 on 6 matching bases. Trimming left V 6 bases short and J 4 bases short, with 15 bases between. The CDR3 covers 14 residues. The germline gives CDR1 SNHLY, CDR2 FYNNEI. CDR3 region: CASRGRGSPYGYTF. The CDR3 DNA is TGTGCCAGCAGGGGCAGGGGTTCCCCCTATGGCTACACCTTC.

A remark on this clone: The germline gene is not matched at one end of the junction; a read error may be the cause. The CDR3 here is CASPPKGLAGVNEQFF. DNA for the CDR3: TGTGCCAGCCCACCAAAAGGACTAGCGGGAGTTAATGAGCAGTTCTTC. The chain couples TRBV18 to TRBJ2-1, with 13 bases matching TRBD2. Germline V CDR1 and CDR2: KGHSH, LQKENI. The CDR3 loop spans 16 amino acids.

This chain links TRBV4-1 with TRBJ1-6, with 9 bases identical to TRBD1. The CDR3 loop spans 16 amino acids. Trimming took 1 base from V and 6 from J; bases not matched to a gene: 4. The germline gives CDR1 MGHRA, CDR2 YSYEKL. This chain's CDR3 is CASSQATGGINSPLHF. DNA for the CDR3: TGCGCCAGCAGCCAAGCCACAGGGGGCATTAATTCACCCCTCCACTTT.

This clone appeared once. The chain uses TRBV2 and TRBJ1-4; D is unclear. CDR1 and CDR2 (germline): SNHLY, FYNNEI. This CDR3 spans 15 amino acids. The V end was cut by 7 bases, the J end by 7 bases, with 19 bases between. The CDR3 sequence: CASNEVRVGTEKLFF. In nucleotides, the CDR3 is TGTGCCAGCAACGAAGTTAGGGTGGGTACTGAAAAACTGTTTTTT. Filled out from reference TRBV2 and TRBJ1-4, the complete variable domain reads EPEVTQTPSHQVTQMGQEVILRCVPISNHLYFYWYRQILGQKVEFLVSFYNNEISEKSEIFDDQFSVERPDGSNFTLKIRSTKLEDSAMYFCASNEVRVGTEKLFFGSGTQLSVL.

This sequence joins TRBV2 and TRBJ1-1; D possibly corresponds to TRBD1 (6 bases). This CDR3 contains 15 residues. In germline, CDR1 is SNHLY, CDR2 FYNNEI. Trimming shortened V by 7 bases and J by 5 bases, and 20 bases separated the two germline ends. The CDR3 reads CASKSPGQWGTEAFF. CDR3 nucleotides: TGTGCCAGCAAAAGCCCTGGACAGTGGGGGACTGAAGCTTTCTTT.

The rearrangement joins TRBV28 to TRBJ2-1, with D unclear. Trimming removed 4 bases from V and 8 bases from J, with 3 bases in between. This CDR3 region has 10 residues. Germline V gene sequence: CDR1 MDHEN, CDR2 SYDVKM. In DNA, the CDR3 is TGTGCCAGCAGTTATCATGAGCAGTTCTTC. This gives the protein CASSYHEQFF.

This sequence joins TRBV19 and TRBJ1-5; 9 nucleotides agree with TRBD1. V shed 3 bases and J 5 bases; nucleotides not matched to a gene: 5. The CDR3 consists of 15 residues. Germline CDR1 LNHDA, CDR2 SQIVND (reference sequence). CDR3: CASSMDRGLDQPQHF. DNA for the CDR3: TGTGCCAGTAGTATGGACAGGGGACTCGATCAGCCCCAGCATTTT.

The V and J genes are TRBV5-6 and TRBJ1-3, with TRBD1 matching over 8 bases. The length of the CDR3 is 16 residues. From germline, CDR1 is SGHDT and CDR2 YYEEEE. J was trimmed by 4 bases and V by 3 bases; bases with no gene match: 9. CDR3 region: CASSYGQGIKGNTIYF. The DNA of the CDR3 is TGTGCCAGCAGCTACGGACAGGGAATAAAAGGAAACACCATATATTTT.

The chain recombines TRBV3-1 (or the pseudogene TRBV3-2) with TRBJ2-5; TRBD2 matches at 11 bases. The CDR3 is made up of 14 amino acids. The germline gives CDR1 LGHDT, CDR2 YNNKEL (reference sequence). J gave up 4 bases and V 4 bases, and 2 bases lay outside the gene matches. CDR3 loop: CASSRGLAGETQYF. The CDR3, as DNA: TGTGCCAGCAGCCGAGGACTAGCGGGAGAGACCCAGTACTTC.

V usage is TRBV18 and J usage is TRBJ1-3; no clear D gene. CDR3 length: 13 amino acids. With 4 bases removed from V and 0 bases from J, the gap between germline ends came to 4 bases. The germline V gene encodes CDR1 KGHSH and CDR2 LQKENI. DNA of the CDR3: TGTGCCAGCTCACGGGACTCTGGAAACACCATATATTTT. Its translation: CASSRDSGNTIYF.

This CDR3 is CASSPTGDTQYF. The CDR3 coding sequence is TGTGCCAGCAGTCCGACAGGAGATACGCAGTATTTT. V is TRBV6-5 and J is TRBJ2-3; the D gene is possibly TRBD1 (6 bases). Germline V gene data show CDR1 as MNHEY and CDR2 as SVGAGI. The V and J ends lost 5 bases and 5 bases respectively, with 8 bases between them. This CDR3 has 12 residues.

In DNA form, the CDR3 reads TGTGCCACCAGCAGTCCGGGACTAGCAAACATTCAGTACTTC. This gives the protein CATSSPGLANIQYF. This sequence joins TRBV15 and TRBJ2-4; 9 bases fit TRBD2. The CDR3 contains 14 residues. The trim removed 3 bases at V and 6 bases at J, leaving 3 bases unmatched. The V gene's germline CDR1 is LNHNV and CDR2 YYDKDF (reference sequence).

V and J are TRBV28 and TRBJ1-4, with a possible D match to TRBD1 (6 bases). The germline V and J ends were trimmed by 6 bases and 7 bases, with 15 bases remaining between them. CDR1 and CDR2 (germline): MDHEN, SYDVKM. The CDR3 is 14 amino acids. This CDR3 reads CASRNRAEGEKLFF. Here the CDR3 DNA reads TGTGCCAGCAGAAACAGGGCGGAGGGTGAAAAACTGTTTTTT.

The V and J genes are TRBV19 and TRBJ2-7; 13 bases line up with TRBD2. Germline loops: CDR1 LNHDA, CDR2 SQIVND (reference sequence). V was pared by 5 bases and J by 7 bases, with 8 bases of the junction left unmatched. The CDR3 consists of 15 residues. CDR3 in amino acids: CASSPRTSGSGEQYF. The DNA of the CDR3 is TGTGCCAGTAGTCCTCGGACTAGCGGGAGCGGGGAGCAGTACTTC.

V is TRBV20-1 and J is TRBJ2-5, with D possibly matching TRBD2 (5 bases). The V end was cut by 3 bases, the J end by 5 bases, with 13 bases between. The CDR3 sequence is 13 residues long. The V gene's germline CDR1 is DFQATT and CDR2 SNEGSKA (reference sequence). The CDR3: CSASSEDYETQYF. The CDR3 DNA sequence: TGCAGTGCTAGTAGCGAGGATTACGAGACCCAGTACTTC.

The chain recombines TRBV20-1 with TRBJ1-2, with unresolved D. Deletions cut 4 bases from V and 5 bases from J, with 8 bases between. The CDR3 totals 11 residues. Germline CDR1 DFQATT, CDR2 SNEGSKA (reference sequence). CDR3 nucleotides: TGCAGTGCTAAGGACTCTTATGGCTACACCTTC. It encodes CSAKDSYGYTF.

The chain joins TRBV6-2 or TRBV6-3 to TRBJ2-5; 7 nucleotides agree with TRBD2. This CDR3 contains 15 residues. Germline lookup yields CDR1 MNHEY and CDR2 SVGEGT. Trimming cost V 5 bases and J 3 bases; bases outside gene matches: 9. CDR3 sequence reads: CASSPPAGKEETQYF. The CDR3 nucleotides read TGTGCCAGCAGTCCCCCAGCGGGAAAAGAAGAGACCCAGTACTTC.

The CDR3 is CASSPLYPTGANNSPLHF. The CDR3 DNA reads TGTGCCAGCAGTCCCCTATATCCGACAGGGGCTAATAATTCACCCCTCCACTTT. V and J are TRBV6-6 and TRBJ1-6; 8 bases agree with TRBD1. Germline trimming cut 5 bases from V and 5 bases from J; bases unmatched to any gene: 14. The germline V gene encodes CDR1 MNHNY and CDR2 SVGAGI (reference sequence). CDR3 length equals 18 residues.